Listed below are T cell receptor beta chains from one sample, sequenced in a study of shared clonotypes between healthy human individuals. The method was immunoSEQ multiplex PCR; TCRdb's version includes in-frame clones alone and lacks a portion of them. The data hold more than 2 million clones, with 85% to 95% observed a single time. The sample taken for sequencing was naive CD8+ T cells sorted from blood. Every receptor here comes from a man between 18 and 35 years old in good health. The CDR3 runs from the conserved cysteine through the conserved F or W. Fields, in order: V gene, J gene, D gene, clone size, CDR3 DNA, CDR3 protein. A D gene is named only where the DNA matches it firmly. Some rows have no size entry. The others give once, few or many, or a class for an expanded clone.

TRBV13	TRBJ1-6	NA	NA	TGTGCCACCTCAGGATCGGTTTCACCCCTCCACTTT	CATSGSVSPLHF
TRBV13	TRBJ1-6	TRBD1	NA	TGTGCCAGCAGATACACAGGACAGGGGGTTTCACCCCTCCACTTT	CASRYTGQGVSPLHF
TRBV6-5	TRBJ2-1	TRBD1	NA	TGTGCCAGCAGTCTGGGACAGGGGGGTGAGCAGTTCTTC	CASSLGQGGEQFF
TRBV7-9	TRBJ2-1	NA	NA	TGTGCCAGCAGCCCGCCTTTAGTAGCGGTATACAATGAGCAGTTCTTC	CASSPPLVAVYNEQFF
TRBV9	TRBJ2-3	TRBD1	NA	TGTGCCAGCAGCGTGGGTCAGGGGGCCGATACGCAGTATTTT	CASSVGQGADTQYF
TRBV10-2	TRBJ1-3	TRBD1	NA	TGCGCCAGCGAGGACAGGGACTTAATCTCTGGAAACACCATATATTTT	CASEDRDLISGNTIYF
TRBV7-8	TRBJ2-7	TRBD1	NA	TGTGCCAGCAGCTTGACAGGGGCAGCCTACGAGCAGTACTTC	CASSLTGAAYEQYF
TRBV19	TRBJ2-7	NA	NA	TGTGCCAGTAGTCCGGGACCTCCCGGGGGAACCTACGAGCAGTACTTC	CASSPGPPGGTYEQYF
TRBV6-4	TRBJ2-5	TRBD2	NA	TGTGCCAGCAGCGGTAGCGGGAGGCGGGAGACCCAGTACTTC	CASSGSGRRETQYF
TRBV2	TRBJ2-2	NA	once	TGTGCCAGAGGTCAGTCGACTAGACCGAACACCGGGGAGCTGTTTTTT	CARGQSTRPNTGELFF
TRBV2	TRBJ2-7	NA	once	TGTGCCAGCAATGACCTGGCGTCCCAGGACGAGCAGTACTTC	CASNDLASQDEQYF
TRBV7-9	TRBJ1-2	NA	NA	TGTGCCAGCAGCTTAGCGATAGACTATGGCTACACCTTC	CASSLAIDYGYTF
TRBV5-1	TRBJ2-1	TRBD2	NA	TGCGCCAGCAGCTTCTTGGGGGCGGGAGGGCCCTACAATGAGCAGTTCTTC	CASSFLGAGGPYNEQFF
TRBV5-1	TRBJ1-1	TRBD1	NA	TGCGCCAGCAGCTTGGTAGGTGCAGGGGGCGACACTGAAGCTTTCTTT	CASSLVGAGGDTEAFF
TRBV12-5	TRBJ1-2	TRBD1	once	TGTGCTAGTGGTTTCAGTGGACAGGGGGATCGCTACACCTTC	CASGFSGQGDRYTF
TRBV29-1	TRBJ2-1	TRBD2	once	TGCAGCGTTGTGCTAGCGGGAGGGAGGGATGAGCAGTTCTTC	CSVVLAGGRDEQFF
TRBV10-3	TRBJ2-7	NA	many	TGTGCCATCAGTTTGGACGGCTCCTACGAGCAGTACTTC	CAISLDGSYEQYF
TRBV7-9	TRBJ1-6	NA	NA	TGTGCCAGCAGTTTCGGGGTCGGGATAGGCGGTTCACCCCTCCACTTT	CASSFGVGIGGSPLHF
TRBV4-3	TRBJ2-1	NA	NA	TGCGCCAGCAGCGGAACTGAAGGTGAGCAGTTCTTC	CASSGTEGEQFF
TRBV5-4	TRBJ2-1	NA	NA	TGTGCCAGCAGCTTGTTAAGAGAGCGGAACAATGAGCAGTTCTTC	CASSLLRERNNEQFF
TRBV13	TRBJ2-7	NA	NA	TGTGCCAGCAGCCCGACCCGAGAGGTGTACTTC	CASSPTREVYF
TRBV27	TRBJ1-1	TRBD1	once	TGTGCCAGCAGTCCCGCCGGGACAGGGGGCGTAGGCACTGAAGCTTTCTTT	CASSPAGTGGVGTEAFF
TRBV7-8	TRBJ1-5	NA	NA	TGTGCCAGCAATCCAGGACTGCAGGGGCAGCCCCAGCATTTT	CASNPGLQGQPQHF
TRBV2	TRBJ2-3	NA	NA	NA	CASRGGTDRYAVFWEDTQYF
TRBV9	TRBJ2-5	TRBD1	once	TGTGCCAGCAGCTCCGGGACAGGGGGGGATGTCGAGACCCAGTACTTC	CASSSGTGGDVETQYF
TRBV11-2	TRBJ2-1	TRBD2	NA	TGTGCCAGCAGCCCGGGGGGAGGGAGTTGGGACAATGAGCAGTTCTTC	CASSPGGGSWDNEQFF
TRBV27	TRBJ2-2	NA	NA	TGTGCCAGCAGTTTAACCAGGGACAAGGCCCGGAACACCGGGGAGCTGTTTTTT	CASSLTRDKARNTGELFF
TRBV7-2	TRBJ2-7	TRBD1	NA	TGTGCCAGCAGCTTAGTTGACAGGGGCGACGAGCAGTACTTC	CASSLVDRGDEQYF
TRBV28	TRBJ2-5	TRBD2	NA	TGTGCCAGCAGTTCTACCCCGGGGGGGAAAGAGACCCAGTACTTC	CASSSTPGGKETQYF
TRBV5-1	TRBJ1-1	NA	NA	TGCGCCAGCAGCGCCATCATGAACACTGAAGCTTTCTTT	CASSAIMNTEAFF
TRBV11-2	TRBJ2-7	NA	NA	TGTGCCAGCAGCTTACCTTTGTACGAGCAGTACTTC	CASSLPLYEQYF
TRBV5-4	TRBJ2-3	NA	NA	TGTGCCAGCAGCTTGGCCGGAGGGCCCCCAGATACGCAGTATTTT	CASSLAGGPPDTQYF
TRBV27	TRBJ2-5	TRBD1	NA	TGTGCCAGCAGTTCATATGGACAGGGACGGGAGACCCAGTACTTC	CASSSYGQGRETQYF
TRBV7-9	TRBJ2-2	NA	NA	TGTGCCAGCAGCTCCACGGAAGACAGTACCGGGGAGCTGTTTTTT	CASSSTEDSTGELFF
TRBV10-2	TRBJ1-4	TRBD1	NA	TGCGCCAGCACCCTGAGTTGGACAGGGGGGGACGGGGTTCTGTTTTTT	CASTLSWTGGDGVLFF
TRBV11-2	TRBJ1-5	NA	NA	TGTGCCAGCAGCTTGGATTCAGGGGCGGGGCAGCCCCAGCATTTT	CASSLDSGAGQPQHF
TRBV27	TRBJ2-7	TRBD1	NA	TGTGCCAGCAGCCCGTCCCAGGGGGCAACCTCCTACGAGCAGTACTTC	CASSPSQGATSYEQYF
TRBV14	TRBJ2-3	TRBD1	NA	TGTGCCAGCAGCGAAAGACAGGGGGCCCCCACAGATACGCAGTATTTT	CASSERQGAPTDTQYF
TRBV4-1	TRBJ2-7	NA	NA	TGCGCCAGCAGTCCAAATTTGGCTCACGAGCAGTACTTC	CASSPNLAHEQYF
TRBV11-2	TRBJ2-5	TRBD2	NA	TGTGCCAGCAGCCCCGAGACTAGCGGGAGTAAGACCCAGTACTTC	CASSPETSGSKTQYF
TRBV28	TRBJ1-5	NA	NA	TGTGCCAGCAGGCCCCCGGGACAAGGTCTCAATCAGCCCCAGCATTTT	CASRPPGQGLNQPQHF
TRBV6-1	TRBJ2-7	NA	NA	TGTGCCAGCGCGTATCGGACGGAGGTCTACGAGCAGTACTTC	CASAYRTEVYEQYF
TRBV9	TRBJ2-3	NA	NA	TGTGCCAGCAGCCCCCCGGGCCGGATCACAGATACGCAGTATTTT	CASSPPGRITDTQYF
TRBV6-5	TRBJ2-7	NA	once	TGTGCCAGCAGTTACTCTGGGACCGGGATCTACGAGCAGTACTTC	CASSYSGTGIYEQYF
TRBV14	TRBJ2-7	NA	NA	TGTGCCAGCAGCCAAGGGGCCTACGAGCAGTACTTC	CASSQGAYEQYF
TRBV6-6	TRBJ1-1	NA	NA	TGTGCCAGCAGTTTTGACGGGGAGAACACTGAAGCTTTCTTT	CASSFDGENTEAFF
TRBV13	TRBJ2-3	TRBD2	NA	TGTGCCAGCAGCCTTGGACTAGCGGGGTGGGGGGAGCCAGATACGCAGTATTTT	CASSLGLAGWGEPDTQYF
TRBV5-1	TRBJ2-7	NA	once	TGCGCCAGCAGCTTGGGTGAGGGGCTCTCCTACGAGCAGTACTTC	CASSLGEGLSYEQYF
TRBV9	TRBJ2-2	TRBD1	NA	TGTGCCAGCAGCGTAGGACAGGGAAGCACCGGGGAGCTGTTTTTT	CASSVGQGSTGELFF
TRBV30	TRBJ2-7	TRBD1	NA	TGTGCCTGGAGTGCGGGACAGGGAGGCTACGAGCAGTACTTC	CAWSAGQGGYEQYF